The clone carrying this TCR beta chain was counted a few times. What it binds is not known. The sample is drawn from a study of T cell responses to AZD1222 COVID-19 vaccine. Study conclusions and caveats: The number of AZD1222 recipients seropositive at baseline was only 5 to 7. Variant regions that are unmutated are reportedly the target of nearly half of spike-specific TCRs. The donors showed a predominance of white British ancestry and of females, with possible underestimation of clonal diversity.

Libraries were prepared by immunoSEQ multiplex PCR; TCRdb keeps only in-frame clonotypes and omits some of them. This sample carries approximately 150,000 clones, approximately 87% of them seen once, and the ten largest clones take 4% to 5.5%. The CDR3 runs 16 residues. Trimming stripped 10 bases from V and 0 bases from J, with 20 bases between. Looked up from germline, CDR1 is SNHLY and CDR2 is FYNNEI. The TCR sequence derives from an adult who received the AZD1222 COVID-19 vaccine. The V and J genes are TRBV2 and TRBJ2-3; the D gene is possibly TRBD2 (6 bases). Sequenced material: peripheral blood, taken 28 days after the second AZD1222 dose. CDR3 residues: CAIHPLLGGSTDTQYF. CDR3 in DNA: TGTGCCATCCACCCTCTTCTGGGGGGTAGCACAGATACGCAGTATTTT. The full variable domain, rest sourced from reference TRBV2 and TRBJ2-3, is EPEVTQTPSHQVTQMGQEVILRCVPISNHLYFYWYRQILGQKVEFLVSFYNNEISEKSEIFDDQFSVERPDGSNFTLKIRSTKLEDSAMYFCAIHPLLGGSTDTQYFGPGTRLTVL.